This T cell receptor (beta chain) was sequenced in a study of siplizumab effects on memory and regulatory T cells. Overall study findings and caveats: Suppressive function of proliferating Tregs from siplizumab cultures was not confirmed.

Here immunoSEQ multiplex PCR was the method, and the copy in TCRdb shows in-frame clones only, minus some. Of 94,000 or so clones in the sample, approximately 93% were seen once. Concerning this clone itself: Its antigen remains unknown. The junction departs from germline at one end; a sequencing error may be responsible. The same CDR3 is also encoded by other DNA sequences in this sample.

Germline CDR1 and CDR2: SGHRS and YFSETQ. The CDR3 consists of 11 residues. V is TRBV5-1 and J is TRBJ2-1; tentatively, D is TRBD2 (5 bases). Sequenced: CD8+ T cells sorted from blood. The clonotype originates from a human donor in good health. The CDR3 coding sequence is TGTGCCAGCAGCGGTGGGAATGAGCAGTTCTTC. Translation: CASSGGNEQFF.